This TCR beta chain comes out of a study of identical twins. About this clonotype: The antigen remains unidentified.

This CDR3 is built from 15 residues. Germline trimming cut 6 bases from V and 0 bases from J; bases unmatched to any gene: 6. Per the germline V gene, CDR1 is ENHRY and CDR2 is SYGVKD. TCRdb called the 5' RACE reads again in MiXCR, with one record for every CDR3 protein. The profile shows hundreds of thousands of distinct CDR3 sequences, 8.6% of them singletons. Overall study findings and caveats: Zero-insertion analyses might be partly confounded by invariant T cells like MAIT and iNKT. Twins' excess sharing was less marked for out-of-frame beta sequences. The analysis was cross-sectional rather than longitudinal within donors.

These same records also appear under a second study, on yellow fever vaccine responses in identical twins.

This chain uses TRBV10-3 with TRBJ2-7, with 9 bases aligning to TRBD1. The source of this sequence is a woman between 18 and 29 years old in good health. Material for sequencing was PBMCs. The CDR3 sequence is CAIRGGTGISYEQYF. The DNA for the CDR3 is TGTGCCATCAGGGGGGGGACAGGGATCTCCTACGAGCAGTACTTC.